This T cell receptor beta chain was sequenced for a study of OX40 agonist ivuxolimab in advanced cancers. The protocol was immunoSEQ multiplex PCR, while the TCRdb copy is restricted to in-frame clones and leaves out a portion. The profile shows approximately 99,000 clones, roughly 90% of them singletons. Germline V CDR1 and CDR2: MNHNS, SASEGT. The CDR3 runs to 15 residues. The germline V and J ends were trimmed by 1 base and 6 bases, with 12 bases remaining between them. Sequenced here: CD4+ or CD8+ T cells sorted from blood, sampled in a trial of the OX40 agonist ivuxolimab. The sequence was collected from an adult with an advanced solid tumor such as melanoma, head and neck, liver or kidney cancer. V gene TRBV6-1 combines with J gene TRBJ2-2, with D hard to call. The CDR3 DNA follows: TGTGCCAGCAGTGAAGATTGGGCTTTCCCCGGGGAGCTGTTTTTT. It yields the protein CASSEDWAFPGELFF.